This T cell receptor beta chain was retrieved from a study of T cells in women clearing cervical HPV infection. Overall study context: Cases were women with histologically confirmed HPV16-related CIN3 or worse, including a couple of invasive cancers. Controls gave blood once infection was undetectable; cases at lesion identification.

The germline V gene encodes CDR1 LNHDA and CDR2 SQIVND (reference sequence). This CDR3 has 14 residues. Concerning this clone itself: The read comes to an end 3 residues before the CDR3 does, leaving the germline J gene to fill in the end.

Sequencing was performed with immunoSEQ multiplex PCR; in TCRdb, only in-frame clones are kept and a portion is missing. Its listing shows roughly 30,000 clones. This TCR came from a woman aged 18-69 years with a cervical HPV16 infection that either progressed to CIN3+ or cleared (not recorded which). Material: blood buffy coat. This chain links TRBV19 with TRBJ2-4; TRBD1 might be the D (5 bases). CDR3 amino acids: CASSPPSRVGGQYF. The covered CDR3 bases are TGTGCCAGTAGTCCCCCGAGCAGGGTCGGTGGT.